A selection of T cell receptor beta chains follows, all from one sample in a study of blood T cell repertoires in COVID-19. Some clones are missing from TCRdb's copy, which holds only in-frame ones; the method was immunoSEQ multiplex PCR. The repertoire holds tens of thousands of clones, with approximately 78% as singletons. Sequenced sample: peripheral blood. The receptors shown here come from a man in his 70s with acute or convalescent COVID-19. Both conserved end residues are part of each CDR3. The D gene is left open where the match is weak. Rows give clone size only sometimes, using once, few, many, or a class for an expanded clone.

clone size: .; J gene: TRBJ2-7; D gene: .; V gene: TRBV5-5; CDR3 DNA: TGTGCCAGCAGCAACGACAGAAACGAGCAGTACTTC; CDR3 protein: CASSNDRNEQYF
clone size: .; J gene: TRBJ1-4; D gene: .; V gene: TRBV6-5; CDR3 DNA: TGTGCCAGCGGGAACAGGGATGCTAATGAAAAACTGTTTTTT; CDR3 protein: CASGNRDANEKLFF
clone size: .; J gene: TRBJ2-2; D gene: TRBD1; V gene: TRBV15; CDR3 DNA: TGTGCCACCAGCAGAGAAGCAGGGGGAAGGGGGGAGCTGTTTTTT; CDR3 protein: CATSREAGGRGELFF
clone size: .; J gene: TRBJ2-3; D gene: TRBD2; V gene: TRBV30; CDR3 DNA: TGTGCCTGGAGTGTTCCCGGGACTAGCCCTACAGATACGCAGTATTTT; CDR3 protein: CAWSVPGTSPTDTQYF
clone size: .; J gene: TRBJ1-4; D gene: TRBD1; V gene: TRBV6-5; CDR3 DNA: TGTGCCAGCAGTCGACAGGGGAGGCTTAATGAAAAACTGTTTTTT; CDR3 protein: CASSRQGRLNEKLFF
clone size: .; J gene: TRBJ2-3; D gene: .; V gene: TRBV5-1; CDR3 DNA: TGCGCCAGCAGCTCGAACGGGCCTAGCGCAGATACGCAGTATTTT; CDR3 protein: CASSSNGPSADTQYF
clone size: .; J gene: TRBJ2-2; D gene: .; V gene: TRBV2; CDR3 DNA: TGTGCCAGCAGTGAGGGGAGGACCTCCACCGGGGAGCTGCTTTTT; CDR3 protein: CASSEGRTSTGELLF
clone size: .; J gene: TRBJ1-1; D gene: .; V gene: TRBV27; CDR3 DNA: TGTGCCAGCAGTTTGGTGTCAGGCTTTAACACTGAAGCTTTCTTT; CDR3 protein: CASSLVSGFNTEAFF
clone size: once; J gene: TRBJ2-3; D gene: TRBD1; V gene: TRBV2; CDR3 DNA: TGTGCCAGCAGTCGGGGACAGACTAGCACAGATACGCAGTATTTT; CDR3 protein: CASSRGQTSTDTQYF
clone size: .; J gene: TRBJ1-5; D gene: TRBD1; V gene: TRBV6-2/TRBV6-3; CDR3 DNA: TGTGCCAGCAGTTACTCGACGGGACAGGGCACCTATAGCAATCAGCCCCAGCATTTT; CDR3 protein: CASSYSTGQGTYSNQPQHF
clone size: .; J gene: TRBJ2-7; D gene: TRBD2; V gene: TRBV14; CDR3 DNA: TGTGCCAGCAGCTCCGCCAGGACTAGCGAGTACGAGCAGTACTTC; CDR3 protein: CASSSARTSEYEQYF
clone size: .; J gene: TRBJ1-4; D gene: TRBD1; V gene: TRBV2; CDR3 DNA: TGTGCCAGCAGGACGGACAGGCGGGATGAAAAACTGTTTTTT; CDR3 protein: CASRTDRRDEKLFF